This T cell receptor beta chain appears in the sequencing data of a study of blood T cell repertoires in COVID-19. In the study overall: The samples span acute and convalescent COVID-19 from the United States, Italy and Spain.

During active infection, Seattle patients enrolled and were then monitored through disease. This CDR3 is built from 15 residues. V shed 4 bases, J shed 5 bases, and the junction held 9 bases outside the gene matches. Germline V lookup: CDR1 SGHDT, CDR2 YYEEEE. Only in-frame clones appear in the TCRdb table, and some are missing; sequencing was by immunoSEQ multiplex PCR. The table includes 130,000 or so clones, 88% detected once. This TCR derives from a human donor with COVID-19, enrolled during active disease. The donor label of this sample is uncertain. The rearrangement joins TRBV5-6 to TRBJ1-1, with 9 bases matching TRBD1. The material sequenced was peripheral blood. In DNA, the CDR3 is TGTGCCAGCAGCATTACGGGACAGGGATTTACTGAAGCTTTCTTT. This codes for CASSITGQGFTEAFF.